This T cell receptor beta chain stems from a study of blood T cells in healthy people across ages. A second PCR, run for about 7 to 11 cycles, used a sample-barcoded 5' primer plus a J-beta primer mix. A template-switch adaptor with 12 random nucleotides tagged each cDNA molecule. In TCRdb, the 5' RACE reads were re-called with MiXCR into one record per CDR3 protein. The repertoire consists of 1,500,000 or so distinct CDR3 sequences, with 59% occurring once and the leading ten covering under 8.5%. Details on this clonotype: Its antigen is currently unknown.

The germline CDR1 and CDR2 sequences are MGHRA and YSYEKL. This CDR3 is 14 amino acids long. J was trimmed by 5 bases and V by 4 bases; bases with no gene match: 6. Broader study findings: Estimates based on one million T cells were treated as lower bounds. Higher diversity and more naive CD4+ cells were features of long-lived donors, compared to aged donors.

The origin of this receptor is a man between 18 and 29 years old in good health. Sequenced sample: blood. J is TRBJ2-5 and V is TRBV4-1; 8 nucleotides match TRBD2. The CDR3 region has the DNA TGCGCCAGCAGCCTGCCGGGACTAGAGGAGACCCAGTACTTC. Translating gives CASSLPGLEETQYF.